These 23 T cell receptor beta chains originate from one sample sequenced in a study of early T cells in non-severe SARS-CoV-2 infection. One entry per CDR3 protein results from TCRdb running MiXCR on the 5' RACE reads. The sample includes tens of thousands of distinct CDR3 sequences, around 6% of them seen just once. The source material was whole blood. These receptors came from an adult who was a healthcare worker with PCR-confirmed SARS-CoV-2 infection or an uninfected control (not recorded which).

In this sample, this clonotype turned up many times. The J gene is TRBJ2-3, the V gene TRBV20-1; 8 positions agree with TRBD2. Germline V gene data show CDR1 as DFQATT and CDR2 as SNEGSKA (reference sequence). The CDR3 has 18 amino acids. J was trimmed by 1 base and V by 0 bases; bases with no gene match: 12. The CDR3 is CSARDLDGLAGRTDTQYF. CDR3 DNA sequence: TGCAGTGCTAGAGATCTCGATGGTCTAGCGGGCCGCACAGATACGCAGTATTTT.

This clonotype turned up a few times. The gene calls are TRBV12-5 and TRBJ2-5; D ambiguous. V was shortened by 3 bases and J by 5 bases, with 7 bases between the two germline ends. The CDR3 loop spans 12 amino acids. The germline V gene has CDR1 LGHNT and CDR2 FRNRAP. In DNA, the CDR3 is TGTGCTAGTGGTTTAAGGGTGGAGACCCAGTACTTC. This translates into CASGLRVETQYF.

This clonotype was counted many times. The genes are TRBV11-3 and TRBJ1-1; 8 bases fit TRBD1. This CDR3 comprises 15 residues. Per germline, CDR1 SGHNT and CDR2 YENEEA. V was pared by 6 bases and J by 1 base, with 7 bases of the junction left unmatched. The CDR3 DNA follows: TGTGCCAGCAGTTCTAAGGGACAGGCGAACACTGAAGCTTTCTTT. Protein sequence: CASSSKGQANTEAFF.

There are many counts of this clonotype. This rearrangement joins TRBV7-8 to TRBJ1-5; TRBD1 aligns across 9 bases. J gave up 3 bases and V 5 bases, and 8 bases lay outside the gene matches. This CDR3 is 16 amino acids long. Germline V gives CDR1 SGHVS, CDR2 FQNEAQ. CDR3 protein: CASSLGTGWVNQPQHF. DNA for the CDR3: TGTGCCAGCAGCCTGGGGACAGGGTGGGTCAATCAGCCCCAGCATTTT.

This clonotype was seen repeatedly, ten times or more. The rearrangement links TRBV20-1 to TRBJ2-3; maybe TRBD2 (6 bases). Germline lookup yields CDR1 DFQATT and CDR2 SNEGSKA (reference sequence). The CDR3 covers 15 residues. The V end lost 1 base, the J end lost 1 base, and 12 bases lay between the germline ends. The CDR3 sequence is CSARGVASGTDTQYF. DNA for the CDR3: TGCAGTGCTAGAGGGGTGGCTAGCGGCACAGATACGCAGTATTTT.

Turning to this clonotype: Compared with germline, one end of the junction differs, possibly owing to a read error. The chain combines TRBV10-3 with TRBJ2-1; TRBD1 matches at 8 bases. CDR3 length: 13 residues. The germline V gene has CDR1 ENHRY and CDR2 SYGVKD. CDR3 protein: CATRTGFYNEQLF. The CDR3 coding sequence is TGTGCCACTCGGACAGGGTTCTACAATGAGCAGTTATTC.

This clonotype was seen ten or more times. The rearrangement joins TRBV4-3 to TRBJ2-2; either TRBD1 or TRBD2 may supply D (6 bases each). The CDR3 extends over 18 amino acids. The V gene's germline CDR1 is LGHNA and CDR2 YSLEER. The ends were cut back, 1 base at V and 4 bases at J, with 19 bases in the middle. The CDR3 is CASSQVAEGESPTGELFF. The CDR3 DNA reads TGCGCCAGCAGCCAAGTCGCGGAGGGGGAATCACCCACCGGGGAGCTGTTTTTT.

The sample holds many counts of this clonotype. The CDR3 DNA sequence: TGTGCCAGTAGTATTCGGGCAGGGCAAAGCTACGAGCAGTACTTC. This gives the protein CASSIRAGQSYEQYF. J is TRBJ2-7 and V is TRBV19; D might be TRBD1 (5 bases). The CDR3 runs 15 residues. Germline CDR1 LNHDA, CDR2 SQIVND (reference sequence). V shed 3 bases and J shed 3 bases, with 15 bases lying between them.

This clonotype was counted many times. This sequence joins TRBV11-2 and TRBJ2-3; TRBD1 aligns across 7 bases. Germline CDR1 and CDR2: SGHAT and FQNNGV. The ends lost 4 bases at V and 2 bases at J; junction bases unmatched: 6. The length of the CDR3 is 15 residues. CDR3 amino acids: CASSSRQGPTDTQYF. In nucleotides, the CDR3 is TGTGCCAGCAGCTCCCGACAGGGCCCCACAGATACGCAGTATTTT.

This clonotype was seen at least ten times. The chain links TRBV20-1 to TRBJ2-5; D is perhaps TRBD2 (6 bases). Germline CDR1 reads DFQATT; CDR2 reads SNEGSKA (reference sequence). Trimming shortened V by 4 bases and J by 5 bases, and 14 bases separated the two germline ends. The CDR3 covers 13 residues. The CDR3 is CSAIPRGTETQYF. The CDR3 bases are TGCAGTGCTATTCCCCGGGGGACGGAGACCCAGTACTTC.

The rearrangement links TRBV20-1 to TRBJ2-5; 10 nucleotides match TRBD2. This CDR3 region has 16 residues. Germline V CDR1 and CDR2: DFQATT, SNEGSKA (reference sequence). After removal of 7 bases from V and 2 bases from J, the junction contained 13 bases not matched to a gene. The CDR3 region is CSDNLKLAGWQETQYF. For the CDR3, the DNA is TGCAGTGACAATTTAAAACTAGCGGGGTGGCAAGAGACCCAGTACTTC.

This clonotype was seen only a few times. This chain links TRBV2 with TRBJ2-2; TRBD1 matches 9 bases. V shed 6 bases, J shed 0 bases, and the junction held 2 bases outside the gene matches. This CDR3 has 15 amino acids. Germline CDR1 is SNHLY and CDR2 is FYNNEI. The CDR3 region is CASSWTGANTGELFF. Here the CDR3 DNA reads TGTGCCAGCAGCTGGACAGGGGCGAACACCGGGGAGCTGTTTTTT.

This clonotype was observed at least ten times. CDR3 sequence (DNA): TGTGCCAGCAGCTTTCGAGACATCAGGGAAAAACTGTTTTTT. Amino acids: CASSFRDIREKLFF. This chain connects TRBV11-2 to TRBJ1-4; D ambiguous. This CDR3 spans 14 amino acids. V gave up 3 bases and J gave up 8 bases, with 13 bases separating them. The germline gives CDR1 SGHAT, CDR2 FQNNGV.

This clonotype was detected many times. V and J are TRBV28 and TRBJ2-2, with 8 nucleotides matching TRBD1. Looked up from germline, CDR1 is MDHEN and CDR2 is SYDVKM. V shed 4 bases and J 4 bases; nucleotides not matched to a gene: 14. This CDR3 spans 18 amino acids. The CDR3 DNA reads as TGTGCCAGCAGTTCGATCGAATTGGACAGGGCCACCACCGGGGAGCTGTTTTTT. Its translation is CASSSIELDRATTGELFF.

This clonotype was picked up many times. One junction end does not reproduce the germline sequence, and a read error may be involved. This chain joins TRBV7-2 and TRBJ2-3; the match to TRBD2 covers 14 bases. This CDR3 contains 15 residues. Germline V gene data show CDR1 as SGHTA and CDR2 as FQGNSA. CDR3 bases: TGTGCCAGCAGCTTAGTCCCGACTAGCGGGGGGGCGATAGGGTTT. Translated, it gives CASSLVPTSGGAIGF.

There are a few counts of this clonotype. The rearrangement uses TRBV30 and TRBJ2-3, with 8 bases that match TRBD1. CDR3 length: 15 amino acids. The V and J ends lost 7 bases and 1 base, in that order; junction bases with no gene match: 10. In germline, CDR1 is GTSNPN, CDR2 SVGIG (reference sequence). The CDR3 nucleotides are TGTGCCTTGACGGGACAGGCGACGGGCACAGATACGCAGTATTTT. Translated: CALTGQATGTDTQYF.

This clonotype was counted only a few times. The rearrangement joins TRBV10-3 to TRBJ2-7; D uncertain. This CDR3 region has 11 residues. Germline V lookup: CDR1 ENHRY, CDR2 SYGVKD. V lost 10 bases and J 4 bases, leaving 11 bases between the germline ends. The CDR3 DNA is TGTGCCACCGTAGAGGAGTACGAGCAGTACTTC. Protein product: CATVEEYEQYF.

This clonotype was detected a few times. This CDR3 reads CASSWGTDTQYF. In DNA form, the CDR3 reads TGTGCCAGCAGTTGGGGGACAGATACGCAGTATTTT. The rearrangement uses TRBV6-2 or TRBV6-3 and TRBJ2-3; the D call may be TRBD1 or TRBD2 (5 bases each). Per the germline V gene, CDR1 is MNHEY and CDR2 is SVGEGT. Trimming removed 4 bases from V and 3 bases from J, with 5 bases in between. This CDR3 spans 12 amino acids.

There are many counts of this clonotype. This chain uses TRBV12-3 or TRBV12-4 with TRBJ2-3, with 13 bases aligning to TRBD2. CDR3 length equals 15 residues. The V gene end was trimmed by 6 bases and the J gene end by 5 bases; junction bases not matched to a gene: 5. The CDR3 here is CASSPGLAGEDTQYF. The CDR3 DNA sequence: TGTGCCAGCAGCCCTGGACTAGCGGGAGAAGATACGCAGTATTTT.

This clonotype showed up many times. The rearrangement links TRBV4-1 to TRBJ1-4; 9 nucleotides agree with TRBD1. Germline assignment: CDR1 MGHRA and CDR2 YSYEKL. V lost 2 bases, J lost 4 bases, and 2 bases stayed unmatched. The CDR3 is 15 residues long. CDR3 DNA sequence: TGCGCCAGCAGCCAACCGGGACAGGGTAATGAAAAACTGTTTTTT. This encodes CASSQPGQGNEKLFF.

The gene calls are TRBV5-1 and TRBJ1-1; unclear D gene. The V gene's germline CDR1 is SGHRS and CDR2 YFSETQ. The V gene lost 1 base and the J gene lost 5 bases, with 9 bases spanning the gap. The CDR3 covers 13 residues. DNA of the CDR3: TGCGCCAGCAGCTTGATGGCAGTGACTGAAGCTTTCTTT. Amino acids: CASSLMAVTEAFF.

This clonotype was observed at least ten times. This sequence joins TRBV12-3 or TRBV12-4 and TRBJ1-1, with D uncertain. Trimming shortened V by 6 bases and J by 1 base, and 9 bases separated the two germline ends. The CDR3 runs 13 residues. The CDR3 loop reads CASRLDGNTEAFF. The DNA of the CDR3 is TGTGCCAGCAGACTAGACGGGAACACTGAAGCTTTCTTT.

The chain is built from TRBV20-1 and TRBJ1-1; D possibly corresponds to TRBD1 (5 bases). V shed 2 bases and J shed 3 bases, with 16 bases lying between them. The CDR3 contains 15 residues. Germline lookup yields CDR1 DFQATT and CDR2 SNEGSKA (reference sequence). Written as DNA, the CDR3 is TGCAGTGCTAGAAGGGGAAGAGCTATAGACACTGAAGCTTTCTTT. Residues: CSARRGRAIDTEAFF.